A selection of T cell receptor beta chains follows, all from one sample in a study of blood T cells in healthy people across ages. In TCRdb, the 5' RACE reads were re-called with MiXCR into one record per CDR3 protein. The sample shows hundreds of thousands of distinct CDR3 sequences, around 38% of them seen only once. The sequenced sample was blood. The receptors come from a man aged 80 or over in good health. Each CDR3 is given with its conserved first and last residue. A D gene is named only where the DNA matches it firmly. Clone size, where shown, is once, few, many, or a class for clones that have expanded.

CDR3nt	CDR3aa	j_gene	d_gene	v_gene	len	abundance
TGTGCCAACACCAATCAGGGGGCTTTGGGCAATCAGCCCCAGCATTTT	CANTNQGALGNQPQHF	TRBJ1-5	TRBD1	TRBV28	16	NA
TGTGCCAGCAGCTCTACCGGGACTAGCGGGCCATCCTACAATGAGCAGTACTTC	CASSSTGTSGPSYNEQYF	TRBJ2-7	TRBD2	TRBV11-2	18	NA
TGCAGTGCTTTCGAAGCGGGAGGGCCCCACGAGCAGTACTTC	CSAFEAGGPHEQYF	TRBJ2-7	TRBD2	TRBV20-1	14	few
TGTGCCAGCAGCCAAGATCAGGTTAGGGGGGGCGGAAACACTGAAGCTTTCTTT	CASSQDQVRGGGNTEAFF	TRBJ1-1	NA	TRBV4-2	18	many
TGTGCCAGTAGTATCATAACCAATCAGCCCCAGCATTTT	CASSIITNQPQHF	TRBJ1-5	NA	TRBV19	13	NA
TGCGCCAGCAGCTGGCAGGGGGGGAACACTGAAGCTTTCTTT	CASSWQGGNTEAFF	TRBJ1-1	TRBD1	TRBV5-1	14	NA
TGTGCCAGCAGCCAAGATCATAATTCACCCCTCCACTTT	CASSQDHNSPLHF	TRBJ1-6	NA	TRBV4-2	13	many
TGCAGTGCTAGAGTTCAGGGACAGGCTATCACCTCCTACGAGCAGTACTTC	CSARVQGQAITSYEQYF	TRBJ2-7	TRBD1	TRBV20-1	17	few
TGCAGTGCTAGAGATACTAGCGGGAGGCCTAGCTCCTACAATGAGCAGTTCTTC	CSARDTSGRPSSYNEQFF	TRBJ2-1	TRBD2	TRBV20-1	18	once
TGTGCCAGCAGTCGGAGGGACAGGTCGATGTGGGCTGCTGTATCTGAAGCTTTCTTT	CASSRRDRSMWAAVSEAFF	TRBJ1-1	TRBD1	TRBV6-2/TRBV6-3	19	few
TGCGCCAGCATCCTGACAGGGAATGGCGCCGGGGAGCTGTTTTTT	CASILTGNGAGELFF	TRBJ2-2	TRBD1	TRBV5-1	15	few
TGTGCCAGCAGCCGAGACAAGTGGGATGCACCGGTCGAGCAGTACTTC	CASSRDKWDAPVEQYF	TRBJ2-7	NA	TRBV3-1	16	NA
TGCAGGGCGGGGACAGCCACTGAAGCTTTCTTT	CRAGTATEAFF	TRBJ1-1	TRBD1	TRBV20-1	11	NA
TGCGCCAGCAGCTTGGAACCAGAACTAAGCACAGATACGCAGTATTTT	CASSLEPELSTDTQYF	TRBJ2-3	NA	TRBV5-1	16	many
TGTGCCAGCAGTTACCACAGTGTGAGCACCGGGGAGCTGTTTTTT	CASSYHSVSTGELFF	TRBJ2-2	NA	TRBV6-2/TRBV6-3	15	NA
TGTGCCAGCGGCCACCGGGAGACAGGAACCCCCTACGAGCAGTACTTC	CASGHRETGTPYEQYF	TRBJ2-7	NA	TRBV6-6	16	NA
TGTGCCAGCAGTTCGGGACTAGCATACAATGAGCAGTACTTC	CASSSGLAYNEQYF	TRBJ2-7	TRBD2	TRBV6-5	14	NA
TGTGCCAGCAGCTTAGTCGTGTCGGGAGGGCCTGTCGGGGAGCTGTTTTTT	CASSLVVSGGPVGELFF	TRBJ2-2	TRBD2	TRBV7-2	17	NA
TGTGCCAGCAGCCTAATTTCGCGGGGCCCCTACGAGCAGTACTTC	CASSLISRGPYEQYF	TRBJ2-7	NA	TRBV28	15	NA